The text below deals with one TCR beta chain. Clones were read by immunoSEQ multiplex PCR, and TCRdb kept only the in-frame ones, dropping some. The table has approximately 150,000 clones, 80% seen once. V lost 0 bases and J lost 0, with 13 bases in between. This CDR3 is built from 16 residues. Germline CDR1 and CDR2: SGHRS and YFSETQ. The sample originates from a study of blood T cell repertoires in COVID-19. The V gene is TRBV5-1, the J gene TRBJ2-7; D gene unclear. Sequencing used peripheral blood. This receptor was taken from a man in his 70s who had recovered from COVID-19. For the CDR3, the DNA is TGCGCCAGCAGCTTGGGGGCCGGTCCAAGCTCCTACGAGCAGTACTTC. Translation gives CASSLGAGPSSYEQYF.